The clone carrying this T cell receptor (beta chain) is labeled medium-sized. As yet, its antigen is unknown. The record originates from a study of T cells in localized non-small cell lung cancer. Study-level results: Uninvolved adjacent lung showed higher T cell clonality than tumor.

Trimming shortened V by 5 bases and J by 1 base, and 23 bases separated the two germline ends. The CDR3 is 19 residues long. CDR1 is SGHNT and CDR2 is YENEEA in the germline V gene. Libraries were prepared by immunoSEQ multiplex PCR; TCRdb keeps only in-frame clonotypes and omits some of them. The table lists under 2,000 clones, 30% to 45% of them singletons, with 7.5% to 10% in the top ten. This clonotype originated in a female donor at least 60 years old with stage II squamous cell lung carcinoma. The chain employs TRBV11-3 and TRBJ2-2, with a tentative D call TRBD2 (6 bases). The material was normal lung tissue next to the tumor, obtained before any cancer treatment. The CDR3 DNA follows: TGTGCCAGCAGCCCGCGGCCTGTTATTCGACTAGGGAACACCGGGGAGCTGTTTTTT. Protein sequence: CASSPRPVIRLGNTGELFF.